The 4 T cell receptor beta chains below all came from one sample that was sequenced in a study of regulatory T cells in long-lasting Graves disease. The authors built TCR beta libraries using iRepertoire HTBI primers and Arm-PCR of CDR3 regions. A single record per CDR3 protein comes from TCRdb applying MiXCR to the multiplex PCR reads. The sample consists of 600,000 to 650,000 distinct CDR3 sequences, 15% to 20% of them appearing once. As to time point: newly diagnosed GD, antithyroid drugs for less than 3 months. TCR sequences were obtained from RNA taken from PBMCs. This same sample was also part of a study on T cells in Graves' hyperthyroidism and ophthalmopathy.

Here the sequenced sample was peripheral blood mononuclear cells (PBMCs), taken at new diagnosis, from a patient treated with antithyroid drugs. Receptors originate from a woman aged 25-40 years with Graves disease.

The sample holds many counts of this clonotype. V is TRBV10-3 and J is TRBJ2-3, with a tentative D call TRBD2 (5 bases). The CDR3 is 13 residues long. Germline CDR1 is ENHRY and CDR2 is SYGVKD. Trimming stripped 5 bases from V and 6 bases from J, with 12 bases between. The CDR3: CAISPTSTDTQYF. The CDR3 region has the DNA TGTGCCATCAGTCCCACTAGTACGGATACGCAGTATTTT.

This clonotype showed up many times. The rearrangement joins TRBV7-2 to TRBJ2-7; D is unclear. The CDR3 runs 14 residues. Germline V CDR1 and CDR2: SGHTA, FQGNSA. V dropped 5 bases and J dropped 2 bases, with 13 bases sitting between them. CDR3 sequence: CASSPPAIPYEQYF. CDR3 in DNA: TGTGCCAGCAGCCCACCAGCGATCCCCTACGAGCAGTACTTC.

The chain employs TRBV3-1 and TRBJ2-2; D is perhaps TRBD1 (6 bases). CDR1 and CDR2 from the germline V gene are LGHDT and YNNKEL (reference sequence). The CDR3 consists of 16 residues. Trimming cost V 4 bases and J 6 bases, with 18 bases left between them. The CDR3: CASSPTVRGSSGELFF. The CDR3 DNA reads TGTGCCAGCAGCCCCACCGTCAGGGGTAGTTCCGGGGAGCTGTTTTTT.

At least ten counts were recorded for this clonotype. The CDR3: CASAGTSGENYGYTF. The CDR3 region has the DNA TGTGCCAGCGCCGGAACTTCAGGGGAGAACTATGGCTACACCTTC. The rearrangement joins TRBV27 to TRBJ1-2, with D tentatively TRBD1 (6 bases). Trimming took 8 bases from V and 2 from J, leaving 18 bases between them. CDR3 length: 15 amino acids. Germline loops: CDR1 MNHEY, CDR2 SMNVEV (reference sequence).